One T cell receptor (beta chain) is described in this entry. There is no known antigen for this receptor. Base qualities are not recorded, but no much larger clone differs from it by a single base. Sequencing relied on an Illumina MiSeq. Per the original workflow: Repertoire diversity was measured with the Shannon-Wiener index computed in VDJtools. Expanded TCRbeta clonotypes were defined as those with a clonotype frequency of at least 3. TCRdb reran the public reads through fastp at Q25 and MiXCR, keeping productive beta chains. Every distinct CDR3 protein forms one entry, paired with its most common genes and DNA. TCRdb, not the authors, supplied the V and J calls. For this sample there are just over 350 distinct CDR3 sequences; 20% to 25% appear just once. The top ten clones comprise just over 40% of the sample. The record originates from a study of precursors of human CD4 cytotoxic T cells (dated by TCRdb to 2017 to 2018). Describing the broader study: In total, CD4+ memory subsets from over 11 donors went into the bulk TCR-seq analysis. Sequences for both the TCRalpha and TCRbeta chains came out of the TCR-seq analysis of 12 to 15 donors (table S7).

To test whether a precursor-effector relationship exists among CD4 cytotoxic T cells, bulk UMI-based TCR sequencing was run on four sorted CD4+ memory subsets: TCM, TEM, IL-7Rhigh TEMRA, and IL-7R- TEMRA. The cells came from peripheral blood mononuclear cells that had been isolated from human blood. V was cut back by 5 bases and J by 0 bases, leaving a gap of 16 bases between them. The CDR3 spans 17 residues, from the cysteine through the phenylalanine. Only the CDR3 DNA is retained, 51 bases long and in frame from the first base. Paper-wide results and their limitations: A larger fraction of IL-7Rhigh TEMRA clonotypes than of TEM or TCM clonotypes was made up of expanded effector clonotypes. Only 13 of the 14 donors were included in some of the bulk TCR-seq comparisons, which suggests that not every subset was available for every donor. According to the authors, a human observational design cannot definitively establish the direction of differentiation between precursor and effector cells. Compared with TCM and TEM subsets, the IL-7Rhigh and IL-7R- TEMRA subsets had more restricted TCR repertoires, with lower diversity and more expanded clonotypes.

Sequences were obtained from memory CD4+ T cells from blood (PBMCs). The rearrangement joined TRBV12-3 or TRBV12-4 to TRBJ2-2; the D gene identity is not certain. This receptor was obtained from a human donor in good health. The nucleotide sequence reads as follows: TGTGCCAGCAGTACCAGGTGGGGAACCGCGAACACCGGGGAGCTGTTTTTT. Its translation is CASSTRWGTANTGELFF.